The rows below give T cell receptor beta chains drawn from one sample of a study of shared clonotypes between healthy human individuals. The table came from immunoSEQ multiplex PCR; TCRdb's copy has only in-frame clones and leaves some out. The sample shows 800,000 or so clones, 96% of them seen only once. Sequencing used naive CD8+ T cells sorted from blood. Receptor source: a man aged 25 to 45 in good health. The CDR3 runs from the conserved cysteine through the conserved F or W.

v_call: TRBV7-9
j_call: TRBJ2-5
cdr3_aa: CASSYGVAGETQYF

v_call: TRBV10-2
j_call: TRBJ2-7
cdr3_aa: CATQTGGFYEQYF

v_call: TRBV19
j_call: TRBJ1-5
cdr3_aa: CASSQQGNQPQHF

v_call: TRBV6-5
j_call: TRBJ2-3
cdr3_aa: CASSYDGASTDTQYF

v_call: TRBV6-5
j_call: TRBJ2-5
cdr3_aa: CASSYSADVGTQYF

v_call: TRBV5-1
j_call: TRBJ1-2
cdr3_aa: CASSLSGRGYGYTF

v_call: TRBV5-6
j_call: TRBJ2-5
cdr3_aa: CASSLKLAGLTRRTQYF

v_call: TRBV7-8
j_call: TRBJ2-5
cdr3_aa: CASSLETSGMRETQYF

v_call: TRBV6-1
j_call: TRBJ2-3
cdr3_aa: CASSAADGDTDTQYF

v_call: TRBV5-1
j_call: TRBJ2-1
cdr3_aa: CASSLSGATYNEQFF

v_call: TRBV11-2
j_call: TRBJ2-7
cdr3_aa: CASSEGTTYEQYF

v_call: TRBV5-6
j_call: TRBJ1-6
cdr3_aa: CASSLDRGFDNSPLHF

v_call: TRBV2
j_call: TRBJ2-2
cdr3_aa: CASRTGANTGELFF

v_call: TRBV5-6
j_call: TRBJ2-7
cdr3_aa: CASSFRGFSRGADPYEQYF

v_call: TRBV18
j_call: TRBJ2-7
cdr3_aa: CASSAGTGAASSYEQYF

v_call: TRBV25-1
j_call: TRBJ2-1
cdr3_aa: CASSDSGLGNEQFF

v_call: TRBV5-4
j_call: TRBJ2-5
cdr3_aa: CASSLARDSQETQYF

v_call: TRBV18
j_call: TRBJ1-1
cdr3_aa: CASSPSRGLGTEAFF

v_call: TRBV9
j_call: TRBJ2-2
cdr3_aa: CASSPKVSGPYLGELFF

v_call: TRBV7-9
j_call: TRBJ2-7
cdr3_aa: CASRPVTGTDEQYF

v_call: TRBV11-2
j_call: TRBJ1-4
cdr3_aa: CASSSDREKLFF

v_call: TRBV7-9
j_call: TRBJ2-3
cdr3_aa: CASSLVSTDTQYF

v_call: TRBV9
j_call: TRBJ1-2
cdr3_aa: CASSVDTTNYGYTF

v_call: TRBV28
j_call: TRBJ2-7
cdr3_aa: CASSPVGPAGVDEQYF

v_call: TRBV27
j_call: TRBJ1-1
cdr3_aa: CASSLKGAWTEAFF

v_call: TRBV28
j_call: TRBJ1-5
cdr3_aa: CASSYRGTNQPQHF

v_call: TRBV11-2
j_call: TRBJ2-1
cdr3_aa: CASSRGDNSYNEQFF

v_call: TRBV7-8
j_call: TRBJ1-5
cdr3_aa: CASSFGRVGNQPQHF

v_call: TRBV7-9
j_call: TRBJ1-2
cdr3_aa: CASTGTGVINYGYTF

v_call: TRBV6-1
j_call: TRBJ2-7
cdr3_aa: CASRHAGGYEQYF

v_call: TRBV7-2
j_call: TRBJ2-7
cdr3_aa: CASSLTASPTYEQYF

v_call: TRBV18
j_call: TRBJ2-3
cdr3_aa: CASSPPGQGVADTQYF

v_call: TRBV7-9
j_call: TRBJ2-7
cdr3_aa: CASSSRGNGSYEQYF

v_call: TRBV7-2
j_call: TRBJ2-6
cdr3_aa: CASSVGPAPSSGANVLTF

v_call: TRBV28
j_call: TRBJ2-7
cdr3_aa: CASSLFEGSGEQYF

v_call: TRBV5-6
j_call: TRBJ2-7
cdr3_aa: CASSLQGYEQYF

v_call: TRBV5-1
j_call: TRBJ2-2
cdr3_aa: CASSWIPRDANTGELFF

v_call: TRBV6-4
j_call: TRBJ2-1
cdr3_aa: CASSRAFSGEQFF

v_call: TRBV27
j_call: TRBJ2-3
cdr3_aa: CASSTRTSAYTDTQYF

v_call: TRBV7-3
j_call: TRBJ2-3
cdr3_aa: CASSSRDAQDTQYF

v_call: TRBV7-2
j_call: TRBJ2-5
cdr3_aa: CASSPGQNDQETQYF

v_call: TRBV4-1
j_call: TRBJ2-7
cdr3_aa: CASSQDHYEREFYEQYF

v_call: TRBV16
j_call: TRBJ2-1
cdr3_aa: CASSQTSGNHEQFF

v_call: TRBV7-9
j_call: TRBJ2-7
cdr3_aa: CASSPVGSYEQYF

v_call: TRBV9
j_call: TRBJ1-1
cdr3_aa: CASSRPGTTEAFF